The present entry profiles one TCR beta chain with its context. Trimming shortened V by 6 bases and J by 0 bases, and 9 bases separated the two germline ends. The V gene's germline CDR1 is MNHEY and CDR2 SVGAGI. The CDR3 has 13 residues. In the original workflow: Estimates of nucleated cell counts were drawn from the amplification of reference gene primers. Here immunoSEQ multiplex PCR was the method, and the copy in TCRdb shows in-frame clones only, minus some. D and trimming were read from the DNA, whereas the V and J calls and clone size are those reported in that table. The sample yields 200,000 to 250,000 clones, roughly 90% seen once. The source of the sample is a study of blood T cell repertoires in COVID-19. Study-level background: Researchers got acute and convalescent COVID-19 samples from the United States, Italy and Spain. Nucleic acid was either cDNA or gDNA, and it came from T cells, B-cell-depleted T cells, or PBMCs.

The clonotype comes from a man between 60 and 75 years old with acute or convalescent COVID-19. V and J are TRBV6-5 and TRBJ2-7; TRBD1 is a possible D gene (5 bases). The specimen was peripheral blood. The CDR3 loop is CASRRQSSYEQYF. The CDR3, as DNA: TGTGCCAGCAGACGACAGTCCTCCTACGAGCAGTACTTC.